The next 14 T cell receptor beta chains were all read from a single sample in a study of T cells after yellow fever vaccination. TCRdb re-called the 5' RACE reads through MiXCR, storing one row per CDR3 protein. The sample lists 70,000 or so distinct CDR3 sequences, approximately 5% seen once, with around 2.1% in the top ten. Sequences were derived from CD4+ T cells sorted from PBMCs, sampled roughly 14 days after the first yellow fever vaccination. The receptors were sampled from a man in his late teens or twenties who received the YFV17D yellow fever vaccine.

V is TRBV5-4 and J is TRBJ2-7; TRBD2 is a possible D gene (6 bases). V dropped 4 bases and J dropped 0 bases, with 14 bases sitting between them. Germline-derived CDR1 and CDR2 are SGHNT and YYREEE (reference sequence). This CDR3 region has 15 residues. In DNA, the CDR3 is TGTGCCAGCAGCCGATTGACGGGGGACTCCTACGAGCAGTACTTC. Translated: CASSRLTGDSYEQYF.

This clonotype was counted many times. The V call is TRBV20-1, the J call TRBJ1-2, with 8 positions matching TRBD1. The CDR3 totals 12 residues. Germline V gives CDR1 DFQATT, CDR2 SNEGSKA (reference sequence). V shed 4 bases and J 8 bases; nucleotides not matched to a gene: 6. CDR3 in amino acids: CSATQGARGYTF. CDR3 nucleotide sequence: TGCAGTGCTACGCAGGGGGCTAGAGGCTACACCTTC.

This clonotype was counted ten times or more. The chain has TRBV10-3 and TRBJ2-2; TRBD2 matches 8 bases. Germline V gene sequence: CDR1 ENHRY, CDR2 SYGVKD. This CDR3 is 15 amino acids long. The ends lost 8 bases at V and 2 bases at J; junction bases unmatched: 7. CDR3 DNA sequence: TGTGCCATCGGGCCCAGCGGGAGAAACACCGGGGAGCTGTTTTTT. It yields the protein CAIGPSGRNTGELFF.

This clonotype was detected many times. The chain links TRBV20-1 to TRBJ2-5; D perhaps matches TRBD2 (6 bases). Trimming stripped 3 bases from V and 5 bases from J, with 16 bases between. CDR1 and CDR2 (germline): DFQATT, SNEGSKA (reference sequence). The CDR3 has 14 amino acids. The CDR3 sequence: CSASESRRGETQYF. The DNA of the CDR3 is TGCAGTGCTAGCGAATCTAGGAGGGGCGAGACCCAGTACTTC.

This clonotype has a count of ten or more. This rearrangement joins TRBV11-2 to TRBJ2-5, with TRBD1 identical over 7 bases. Germline values: CDR1 SGHAT, CDR2 FQNNGV. There are 14 residues in the CDR3. The J segment lost 7 bases and the V segment lost 5 bases, leaving 10 bases of the junction unmatched. CDR3 coding DNA: TGTGCCAGCAGCGTGAGGACAGGAGGTGGGACCCAGTACTTC. This sequence encodes CASSVRTGGGTQYF.

This clonotype was counted many times. V usage is TRBV10-3 and J usage is TRBJ2-3, with D perhaps matching TRBD2 (5 bases). CDR1 and CDR2 from the germline V gene are ENHRY and SYGVKD. This CDR3 is 13 amino acids long. V dropped 10 bases and J dropped 4 bases, with 15 bases sitting between them. The CDR3 reads CASGNAEADTQYF. CDR3 DNA: TGTGCCAGTGGGAACGCGGAGGCAGATACGCAGTATTTT.

This clonotype was found many times. V is TRBV28 and J is TRBJ2-5, with 7 bases matching TRBD1. The CDR3 has 13 residues. Germline CDR1 is MDHEN and CDR2 is SYDVKM. Trimming removed 5 bases from V and 1 base from J; junction bases left unmatched: 1. CDR3 amino acids: CASSRTGQETQYF. As DNA, the CDR3 is TGTGCCAGCAGTCGGACAGGCCAAGAGACCCAGTACTTC.

This clonotype was observed many times. This rearrangement joins TRBV29-1 to TRBJ1-2; TRBD1 aligns across 8 bases. V shed 4 bases, J shed 6 bases, and the junction held 10 bases outside the gene matches. The V gene's germline CDR1 is SQVTM and CDR2 ANQGSEA. CDR3 size: 14 residues. CDR3 region: CSVGVYRGTDGYTF. The DNA of the CDR3 is TGCAGCGTTGGTGTGTACAGGGGGACGGATGGCTACACCTTC.

This clonotype has at least ten counts. The rearrangement joins TRBV4-3 to TRBJ1-1; maybe TRBD1 (5 bases). The CDR3 sequence is 16 residues long. V lost 1 base to trimming and J lost 5 bases, with 17 bases between them. Per the germline V gene, CDR1 is LGHNA and CDR2 is YSLEER. The CDR3 region is CASSQAFGGVLTEAFF. The CDR3 bases are TGCGCCAGCAGCCAAGCGTTTGGGGGGGTTTTAACTGAAGCTTTCTTT.

This clonotype was counted ten times or more. This rearrangement joins TRBV7-8 to TRBJ2-3; weak D call: TRBD1 (6 bases). Germline V CDR1 and CDR2: SGHVS, FQNEAQ. This CDR3 comprises 14 residues. V lost 5 bases, J lost 6 bases, and 15 bases lay in between. The CDR3 spells CASSPGTSGDTQYF. CDR3 bases: TGTGCCAGCAGCCCAGGGACATCCGGCGATACGCAGTATTTT.

This clonotype was seen repeatedly, ten times or more. The chain employs TRBV11-2 and TRBJ2-2; 8 bases are a match to TRBD1. Germline-derived CDR1 and CDR2 are SGHAT and FQNNGV. The trim removed 6 bases at V and 6 bases at J, leaving 6 bases unmatched. The CDR3 has 14 amino acids. CDR3 protein: CASRPDRGAGELFF. The CDR3 coding sequence is TGTGCCAGCAGGCCCGACAGGGGCGCCGGGGAGCTGTTTTTT.

This clonotype was recorded at least ten times. V and J are TRBV12-3 or TRBV12-4 and TRBJ1-5; TRBD1 is a possible D gene (5 bases). The V gene lost 1 base and the J gene lost 4 bases, with 8 bases spanning the gap. The CDR3 has 14 amino acids. The CDR3 sequence is CASSLGWGNQPQHF. The CDR3 DNA reads as TGTGCCAGCAGTTTAGGCTGGGGGAATCAGCCCCAGCATTTT.

This clonotype was seen ten or more times. V is TRBV6-1 and J is TRBJ1-4, with TRBD1 matching 9 bases. CDR1 and CDR2 (germline): MNHNS, SASEGT. The CDR3 has 15 residues. The J segment lost 10 bases and the V segment lost 6 bases, leaving 12 bases of the junction unmatched. In nucleotides, the CDR3 is TGTGCCAGCAGGGAGGAATTACACAGGGGGCGAAAACTGTTTTTT. This sequence encodes CASREELHRGRKLFF.

There are many counts of this clonotype. The chain recombines TRBV6-5 with TRBJ1-2, with D possibly being TRBD1 (5 bases). Trimming left V 0 bases short and J 1 base short, with 9 bases between. CDR3 length: 15 amino acids. The germline V gene encodes CDR1 MNHEY and CDR2 SVGAGI. The CDR3 protein is CASSYSGVRNYGYTF. DNA for the CDR3: TGTGCCAGCAGTTACTCGGGGGTCCGTAACTATGGCTACACCTTC.